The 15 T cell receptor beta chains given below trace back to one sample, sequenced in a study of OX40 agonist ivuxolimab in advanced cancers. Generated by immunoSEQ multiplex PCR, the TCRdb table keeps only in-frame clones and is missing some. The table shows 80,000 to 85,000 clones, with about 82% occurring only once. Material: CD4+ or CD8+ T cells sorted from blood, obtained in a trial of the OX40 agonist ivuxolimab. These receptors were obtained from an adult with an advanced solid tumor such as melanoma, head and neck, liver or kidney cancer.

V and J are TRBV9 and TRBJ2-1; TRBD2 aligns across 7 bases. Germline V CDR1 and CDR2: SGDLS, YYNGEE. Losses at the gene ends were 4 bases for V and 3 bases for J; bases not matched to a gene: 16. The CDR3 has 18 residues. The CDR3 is CASSYNLPSGLDYNEQFF. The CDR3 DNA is TGTGCCAGCAGCTATAACCTTCCTTCCGGACTAGACTACAATGAGCAGTTCTTC. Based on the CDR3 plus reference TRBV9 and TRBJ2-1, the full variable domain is DSGVTQTPKHLITATGQRVTLRCSPRSGDLSVYWYQQSLDQGLQFLIQYYNGEERAKGNILERFSAQQFPDLHSELNLSSLELGDSALYFCASSYNLPSGLDYNEQFFGPGTRLTVL.

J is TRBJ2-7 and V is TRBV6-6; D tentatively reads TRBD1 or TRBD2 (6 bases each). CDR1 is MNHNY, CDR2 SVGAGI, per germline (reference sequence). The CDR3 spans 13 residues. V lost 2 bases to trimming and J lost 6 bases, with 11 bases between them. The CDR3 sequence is CASSYPGGGEQYF. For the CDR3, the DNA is TGTGCCAGCAGTTACCCCGGAGGGGGCGAGCAGTACTTC.

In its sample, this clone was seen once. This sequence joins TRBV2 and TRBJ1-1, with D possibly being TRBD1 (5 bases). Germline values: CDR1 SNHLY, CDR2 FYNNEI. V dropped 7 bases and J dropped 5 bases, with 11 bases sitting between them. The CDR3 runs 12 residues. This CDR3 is CASKQAGTEAFF. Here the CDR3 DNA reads TGTGCCAGCAAACAGGCGGGAACTGAAGCTTTCTTT.

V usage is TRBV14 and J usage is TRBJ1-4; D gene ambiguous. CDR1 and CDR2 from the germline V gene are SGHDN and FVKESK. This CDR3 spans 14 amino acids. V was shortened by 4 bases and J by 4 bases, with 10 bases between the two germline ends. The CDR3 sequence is CASSRDIVNEKLFF. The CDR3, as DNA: TGTGCCAGCAGCCGTGACATTGTTAATGAAAAACTGTTTTTT.

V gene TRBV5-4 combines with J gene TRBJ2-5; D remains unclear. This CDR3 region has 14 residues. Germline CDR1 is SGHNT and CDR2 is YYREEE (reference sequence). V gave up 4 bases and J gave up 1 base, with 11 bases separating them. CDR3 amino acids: CASSPPGGQETQYF. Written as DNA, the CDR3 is TGTGCCAGCAGCCCCCCCGGTGGCCAAGAGACCCAGTACTTC.

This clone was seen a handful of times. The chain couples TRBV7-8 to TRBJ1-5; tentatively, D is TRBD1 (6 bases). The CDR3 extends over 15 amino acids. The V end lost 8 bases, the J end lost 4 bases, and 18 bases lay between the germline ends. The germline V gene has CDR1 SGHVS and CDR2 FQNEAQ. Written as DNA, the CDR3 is TGTGCCAGCGGAGCTGGGGGGCTCTGGAATCAGCCCCAGCATTTT. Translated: CASGAGGLWNQPQHF.

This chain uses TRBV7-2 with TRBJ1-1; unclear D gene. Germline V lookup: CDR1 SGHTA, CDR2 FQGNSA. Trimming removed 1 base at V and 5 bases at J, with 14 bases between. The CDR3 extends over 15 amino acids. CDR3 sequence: CASSLEGRVRTEAFF. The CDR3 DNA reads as TGTGCCAGCAGCTTAGAGGGTCGGGTGAGGACTGAAGCTTTCTTT. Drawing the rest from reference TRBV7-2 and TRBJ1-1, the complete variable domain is GAGVSQSPSNKVTEKGKDVELRCDPISGHTALYWYRQSLGQGLEFLIYFQGNSAPDKSGLPSDRFSAERTGGSVSTLTIQRTQQEDSAVYLCASSLEGRVRTEAFFGQGTRLTVV.

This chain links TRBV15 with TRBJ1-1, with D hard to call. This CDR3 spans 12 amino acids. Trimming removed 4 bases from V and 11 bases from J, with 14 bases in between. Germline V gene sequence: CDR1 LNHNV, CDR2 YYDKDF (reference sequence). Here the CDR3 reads CATSNHRGDAFF. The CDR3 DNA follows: TGTGCCACCAGCAACCATCGGGGAGATGCTTTCTTT.

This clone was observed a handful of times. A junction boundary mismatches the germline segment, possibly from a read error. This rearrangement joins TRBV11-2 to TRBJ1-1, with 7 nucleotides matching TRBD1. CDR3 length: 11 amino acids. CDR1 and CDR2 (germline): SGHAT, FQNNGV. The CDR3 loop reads CASSPYTGVHF. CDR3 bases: TGTGCCAGCAGCCCTTACACAGGGGTTCACTTT. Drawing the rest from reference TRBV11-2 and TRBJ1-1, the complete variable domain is EAGVAQSPRYKIIEKRQSVAFWCNPISGHATLYWYQQILGQGPKLLIQFQNNGVVDDSQLPKDRFSAERLKGVDSTLKIQPAKLEDSAVYLCASSPYTGVHFGQGTRLTVV.

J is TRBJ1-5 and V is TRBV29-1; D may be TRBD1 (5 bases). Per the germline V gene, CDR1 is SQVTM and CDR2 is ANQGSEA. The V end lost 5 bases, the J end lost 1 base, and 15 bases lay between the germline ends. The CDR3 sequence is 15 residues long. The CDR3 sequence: CSVSPGAGSNQPQHF. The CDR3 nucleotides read TGCAGCGTTTCCCCCGGCGCAGGGAGCAATCAGCCCCAGCATTTT.

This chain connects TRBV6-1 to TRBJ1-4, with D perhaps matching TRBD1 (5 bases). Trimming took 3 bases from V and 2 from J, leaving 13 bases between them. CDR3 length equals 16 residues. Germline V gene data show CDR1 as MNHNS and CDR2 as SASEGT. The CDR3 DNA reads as TGTGCCAGCAGTGACTTCCGCAGGGCGACTAATGAAAAACTGTTTTTT. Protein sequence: CASSDFRRATNEKLFF.

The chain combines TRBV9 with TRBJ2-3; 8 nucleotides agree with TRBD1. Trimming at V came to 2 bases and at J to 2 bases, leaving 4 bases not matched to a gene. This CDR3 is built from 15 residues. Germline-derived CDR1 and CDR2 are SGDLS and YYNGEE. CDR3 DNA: TGTGCCAGCAGCGTCCGACAGGGGAACACAGATACGCAGTATTTT. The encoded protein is CASSVRQGNTDTQYF.

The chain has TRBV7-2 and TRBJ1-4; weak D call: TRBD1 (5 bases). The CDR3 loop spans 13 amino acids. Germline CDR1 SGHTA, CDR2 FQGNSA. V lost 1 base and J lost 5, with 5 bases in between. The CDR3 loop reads CASSLGQNEKLFF. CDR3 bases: TGTGCCAGCAGCTTAGGACAGAATGAAAAACTGTTTTTT.

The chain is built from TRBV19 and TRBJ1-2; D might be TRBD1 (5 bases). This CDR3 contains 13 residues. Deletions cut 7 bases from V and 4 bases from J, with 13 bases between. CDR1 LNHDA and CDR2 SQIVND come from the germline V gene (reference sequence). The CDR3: CASTTGEGYGYTF. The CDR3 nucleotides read TGTGCCAGTACTACGGGGGAAGGCTATGGCTACACCTTC.

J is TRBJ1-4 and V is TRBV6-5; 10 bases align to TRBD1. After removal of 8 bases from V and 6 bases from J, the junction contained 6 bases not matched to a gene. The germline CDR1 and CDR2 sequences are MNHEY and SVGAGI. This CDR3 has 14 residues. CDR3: CASRPGQGYEKLFF. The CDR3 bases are TGTGCCAGCCGACCGGGACAGGGGTATGAAAAACTGTTTTTT.